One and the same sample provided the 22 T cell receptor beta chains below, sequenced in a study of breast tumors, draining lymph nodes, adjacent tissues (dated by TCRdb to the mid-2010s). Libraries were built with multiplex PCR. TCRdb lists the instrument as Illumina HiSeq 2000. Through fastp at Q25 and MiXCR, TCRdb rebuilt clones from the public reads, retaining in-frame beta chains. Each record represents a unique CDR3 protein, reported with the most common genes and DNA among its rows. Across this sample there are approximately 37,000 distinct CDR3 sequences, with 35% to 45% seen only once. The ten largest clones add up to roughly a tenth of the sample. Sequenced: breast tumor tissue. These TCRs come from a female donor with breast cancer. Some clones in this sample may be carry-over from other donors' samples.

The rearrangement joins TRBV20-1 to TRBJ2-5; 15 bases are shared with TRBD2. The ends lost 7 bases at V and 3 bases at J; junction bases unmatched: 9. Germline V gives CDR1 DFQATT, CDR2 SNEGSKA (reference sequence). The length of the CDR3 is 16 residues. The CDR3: CSVEIRTSGREETQYF. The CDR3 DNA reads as TGCAGTGTTGAAATAAGGACTAGCGGGAGGGAAGAGACCCAGTACTTC.

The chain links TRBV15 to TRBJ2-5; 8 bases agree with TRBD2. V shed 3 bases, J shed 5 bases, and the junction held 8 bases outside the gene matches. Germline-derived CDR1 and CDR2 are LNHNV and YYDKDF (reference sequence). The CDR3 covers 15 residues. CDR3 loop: CATSSEGGRSETQYF. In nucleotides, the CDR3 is TGTGCCACCAGCAGTGAGGGCGGGAGGTCGGAGACCCAGTACTTC.

The CDR3 sequence: CASTLLGSYNEQFF. The CDR3 nucleotides read TGTGCCAGCACCCTACTAGGCAGCTACAATGAGCAGTTCTTC. This rearrangement joins TRBV12-3 or TRBV12-4 to TRBJ2-1, with a weak D call TRBD2 (5 bases). The CDR3 runs to 14 residues. Trimming cost V 7 bases and J 3 bases, with 13 bases left between them.

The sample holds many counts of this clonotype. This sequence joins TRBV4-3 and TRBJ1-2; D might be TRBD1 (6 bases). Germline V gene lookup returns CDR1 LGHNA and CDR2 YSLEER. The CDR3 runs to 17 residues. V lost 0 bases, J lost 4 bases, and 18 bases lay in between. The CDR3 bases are TGCGCCAGCAGCCAAGATAACAGGGCTAGCGGGCTCTATGGCTACACCTTC. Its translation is CASSQDNRASGLYGYTF.

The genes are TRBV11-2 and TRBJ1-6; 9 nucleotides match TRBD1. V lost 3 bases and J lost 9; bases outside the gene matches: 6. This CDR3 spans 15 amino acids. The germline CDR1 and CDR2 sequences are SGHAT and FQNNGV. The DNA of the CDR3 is TGTGCCAGCAGCTTTGGGACAGGGAAAAGTTCACCCCTCCACTTT. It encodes CASSFGTGKSSPLHF.

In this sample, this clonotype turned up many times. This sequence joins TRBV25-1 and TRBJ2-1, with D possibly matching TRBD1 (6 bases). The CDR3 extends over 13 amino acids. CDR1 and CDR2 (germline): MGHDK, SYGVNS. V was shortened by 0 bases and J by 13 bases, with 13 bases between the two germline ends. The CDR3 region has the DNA TGTGCCAGCAGTGAATATGGGGGCAGGGCTCAGTTCTTC. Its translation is CASSEYGGRAQFF. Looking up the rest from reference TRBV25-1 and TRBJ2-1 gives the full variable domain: EADIYQTPRYLVIGTGKKITLECSQTMGHDKMYWYQQDPGMELHLIHYSYGVNSTEKGDLSSESTVSRIRTEHFPLTLESARPSHTSQYLCASSEYGGRAQFFGPGTRLTVL.

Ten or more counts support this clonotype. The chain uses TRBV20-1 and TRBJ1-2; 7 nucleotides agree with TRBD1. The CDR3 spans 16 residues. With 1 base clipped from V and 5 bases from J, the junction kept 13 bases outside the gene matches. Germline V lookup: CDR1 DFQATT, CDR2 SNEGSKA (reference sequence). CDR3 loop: CSARASGAGGWYGYTF. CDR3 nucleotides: TGCAGTGCTAGAGCCTCGGGGGCAGGGGGTTGGTATGGCTACACCTTC.

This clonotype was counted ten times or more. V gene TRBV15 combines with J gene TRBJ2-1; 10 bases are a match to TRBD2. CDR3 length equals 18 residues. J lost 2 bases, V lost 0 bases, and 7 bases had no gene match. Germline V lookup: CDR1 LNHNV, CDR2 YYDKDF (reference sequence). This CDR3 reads CATSREGGAGGPYNEQFF. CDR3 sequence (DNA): TGTGCCACCAGCAGAGAGGGAGGAGCGGGAGGGCCCTACAATGAGCAGTTCTTC.

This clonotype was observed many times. This chain's CDR3 is CSPVHQRDREGENTGELFF. In DNA form, the CDR3 reads TGCAGTCCCGTACACCAACGAGACAGGGAAGGGGAGAACACCGGGGAGCTGTTTTTT. This chain joins TRBV20-1 and TRBJ2-2, with 7 bases fitting TRBD1. After removal of 8 bases from V and 1 base from J, the junction contained 22 bases not matched to a gene. The V gene's germline CDR1 is DFQATT and CDR2 SNEGSKA (reference sequence). This CDR3 comprises 19 residues.

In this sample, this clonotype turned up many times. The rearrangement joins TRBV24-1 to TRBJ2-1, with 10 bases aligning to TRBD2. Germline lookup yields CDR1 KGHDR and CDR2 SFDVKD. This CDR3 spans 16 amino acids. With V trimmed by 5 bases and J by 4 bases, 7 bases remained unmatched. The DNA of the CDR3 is TGTGCCACCAGTGGTAGGACTAGCGGTAAATACAATGAGCAGTTCTTC. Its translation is CATSGRTSGKYNEQFF.

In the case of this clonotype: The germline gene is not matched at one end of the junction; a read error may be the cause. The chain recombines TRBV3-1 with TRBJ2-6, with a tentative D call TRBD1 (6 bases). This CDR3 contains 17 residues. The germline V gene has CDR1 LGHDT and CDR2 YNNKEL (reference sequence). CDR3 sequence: CAGSPDRLQAGANVLTF. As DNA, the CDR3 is TGTGCCGGCAGCCCAGACAGGCTTCAGGCTGGGGCCAACGTCCTGACTTTC.

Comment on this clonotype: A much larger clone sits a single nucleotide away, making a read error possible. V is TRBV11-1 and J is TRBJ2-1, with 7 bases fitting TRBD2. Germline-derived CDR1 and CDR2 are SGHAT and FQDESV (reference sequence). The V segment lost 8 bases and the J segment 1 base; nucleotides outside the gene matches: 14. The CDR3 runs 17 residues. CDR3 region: CASGNPSGTVSYNEQFF. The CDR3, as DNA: TGTGCCAGCGGCAACCCTAGCGGCACGGTTTCCTACAATGAGCAGTTCTTC.

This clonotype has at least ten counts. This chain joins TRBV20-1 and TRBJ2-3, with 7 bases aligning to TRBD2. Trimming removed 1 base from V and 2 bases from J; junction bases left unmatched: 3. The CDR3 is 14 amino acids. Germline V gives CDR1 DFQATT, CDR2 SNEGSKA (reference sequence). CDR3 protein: CSARGAGLTDTQYF. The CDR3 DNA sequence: TGCAGTGCTAGAGGAGCGGGACTCACAGATACGCAGTATTTT.

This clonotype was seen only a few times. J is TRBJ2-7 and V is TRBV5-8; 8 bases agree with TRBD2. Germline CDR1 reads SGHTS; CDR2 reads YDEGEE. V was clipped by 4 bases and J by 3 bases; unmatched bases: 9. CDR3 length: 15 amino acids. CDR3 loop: CASSPLGLALYEQYF. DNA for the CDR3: TGTGCCAGCAGCCCACTCGGACTAGCCCTCTACGAGCAGTACTTC.

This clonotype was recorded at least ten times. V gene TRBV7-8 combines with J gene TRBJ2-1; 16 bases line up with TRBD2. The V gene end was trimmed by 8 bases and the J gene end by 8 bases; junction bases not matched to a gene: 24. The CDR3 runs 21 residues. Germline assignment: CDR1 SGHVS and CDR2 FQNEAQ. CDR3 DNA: TGTGCCAGCGCTCACAGACCCGGGACTAGCGGGAGGGGAGGGTATGAATATGAGCAGTTCTTC. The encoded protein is CASAHRPGTSGRGGYEYEQFF.

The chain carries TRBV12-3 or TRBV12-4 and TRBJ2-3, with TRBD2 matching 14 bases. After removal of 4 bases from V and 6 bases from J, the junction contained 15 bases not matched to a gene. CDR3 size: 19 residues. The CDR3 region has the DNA TGTGCCAGCAGTTCGAACCCGGGACTAGCGGGGGAGAGGGGGGATACGCAGTATTTT. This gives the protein CASSSNPGLAGERGDTQYF.

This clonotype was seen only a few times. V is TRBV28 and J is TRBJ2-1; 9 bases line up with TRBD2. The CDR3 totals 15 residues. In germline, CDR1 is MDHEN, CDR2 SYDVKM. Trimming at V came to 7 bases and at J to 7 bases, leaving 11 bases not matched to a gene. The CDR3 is CASTLGLAGWNEQFF. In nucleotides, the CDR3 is TGTGCCAGCACCCTCGGTCTAGCGGGATGGAATGAGCAGTTCTTC.

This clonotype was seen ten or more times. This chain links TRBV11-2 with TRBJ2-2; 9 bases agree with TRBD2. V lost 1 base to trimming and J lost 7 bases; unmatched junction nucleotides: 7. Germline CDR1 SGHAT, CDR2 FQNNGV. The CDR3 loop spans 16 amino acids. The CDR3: CASSLGASGIFGELFF. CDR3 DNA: TGTGCCAGCAGCTTAGGGGCTAGCGGGATTTTCGGGGAGCTGTTTTTT.

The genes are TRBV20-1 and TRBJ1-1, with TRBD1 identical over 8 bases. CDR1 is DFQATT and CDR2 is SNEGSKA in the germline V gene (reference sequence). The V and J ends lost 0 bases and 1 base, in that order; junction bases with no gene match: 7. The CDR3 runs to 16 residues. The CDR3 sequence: CSARDRTGRANTEAFF. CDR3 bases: TGCAGTGCTAGAGATAGGACAGGGAGGGCGAACACTGAAGCTTTCTTT.

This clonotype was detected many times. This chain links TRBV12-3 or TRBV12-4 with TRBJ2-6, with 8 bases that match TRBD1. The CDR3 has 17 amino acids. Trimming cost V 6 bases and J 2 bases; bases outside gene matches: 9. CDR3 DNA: TGTGCCAGCAGAGGGGACAGGTTGGGTGCTGGGGCCAACGTCCTGACTTTC. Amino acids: CASRGDRLGAGANVLTF.

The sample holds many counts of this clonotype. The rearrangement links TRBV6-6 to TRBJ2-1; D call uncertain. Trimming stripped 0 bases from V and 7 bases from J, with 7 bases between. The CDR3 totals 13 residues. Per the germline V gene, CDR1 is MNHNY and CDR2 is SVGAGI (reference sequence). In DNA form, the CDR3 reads TGTGCCAGCAGTTACTCGGACGGTAATGAGCAGTTCTTC. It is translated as CASSYSDGNEQFF.

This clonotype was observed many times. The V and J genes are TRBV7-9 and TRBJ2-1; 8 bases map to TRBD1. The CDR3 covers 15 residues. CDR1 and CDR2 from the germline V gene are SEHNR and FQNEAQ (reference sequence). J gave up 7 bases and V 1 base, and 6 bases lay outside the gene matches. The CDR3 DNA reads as TGTGCCAGCAGCTTAGTAGTTCAGGGGGCGAATGAGCAGTTCTTC. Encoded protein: CASSLVVQGANEQFF.